This T cell receptor beta chain was profiled in a study of T cell clonality in common variable immunodeficiency. Study-wide results and limits: In common variable immunodeficiency, TCR beta chains reportedly carried fewer deletions and N-nucleotide insertions. Shared TCRbeta clones were fewer between CVID subjects than controls.

Germline assignment: CDR1 SGHTA and CDR2 FQGTGA. The CDR3 is 20 residues long. V was pared by 1 base and J by 0 bases, with 13 bases of the junction left unmatched. Regarding this clone: Its antigen remains unknown. The read stops 3 residues short of the end of the CDR3; the missing end is completed from the germline J gene.

Data came from immunoSEQ multiplex PCR; TCRdb stores just in-frame clones and leaves some out. The table records 15,000 to 20,000 clones without singletons, the ten largest covering roughly 15%. For at least one year, all CVID subjects received replacement immunoglobulin. Blood came from CVID subjects not ill and not taking immunomodulatory or immunosuppressive medication. Material for sequencing was peripheral blood mononuclear cells. The sequence was collected from a human donor with common variable immunodeficiency. The J gene is TRBJ2-5, the V gene TRBV7-3; 11 nucleotides agree with TRBD2. The part of the CDR3 DNA that was read is TGTGCCAGCAGCTTAATCGGGTTAGCGGGAGGGGGGGGGTACCAAGAGACC. It encodes CASSLIGLAGGGGYQET. The entire CDR3 reads CASSLIGLAGGGGYQETQYF.